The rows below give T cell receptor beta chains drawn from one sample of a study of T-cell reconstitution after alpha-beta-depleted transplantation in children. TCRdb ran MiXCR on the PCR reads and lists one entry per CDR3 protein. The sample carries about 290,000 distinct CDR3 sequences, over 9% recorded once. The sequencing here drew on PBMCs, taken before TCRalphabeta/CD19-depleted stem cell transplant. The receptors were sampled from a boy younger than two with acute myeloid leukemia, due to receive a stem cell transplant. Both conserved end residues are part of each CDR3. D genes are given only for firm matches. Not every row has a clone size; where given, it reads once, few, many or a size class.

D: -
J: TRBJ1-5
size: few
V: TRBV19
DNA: TGTGCCAGTAGTATAGAAAGGGCAGGTTACTATCAGCCCCAGCATTTT
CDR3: CASSIERAGYYQPQHF

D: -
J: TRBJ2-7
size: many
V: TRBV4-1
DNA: TGCGCCAGCAGCCAAGGTACCCAATATTCCTACGAGCAGTACTTC
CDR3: CASSQGTQYSYEQYF

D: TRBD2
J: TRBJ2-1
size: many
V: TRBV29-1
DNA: TGCAGCGTTGCAGCGGGACCTAACAATGAGCAGTTCTTC
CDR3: CSVAAGPNNEQFF

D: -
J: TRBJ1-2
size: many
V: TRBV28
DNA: TGTGCCAGCAGTTTAAAAGGGGGGGGGTATGGCTACACCTTC
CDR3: CASSLKGGGYGYTF

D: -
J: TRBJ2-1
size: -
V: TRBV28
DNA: TGTGCCAGCAAGGTCGGGATAACCGCCTACAATGAGCAGTTCTTC
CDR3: CASKVGITAYNEQFF

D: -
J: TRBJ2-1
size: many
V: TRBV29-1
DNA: TGCAGCGTTGAAGATGGAAGTTTCTCCTACAATGAGCAGTTCTTC
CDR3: CSVEDGSFSYNEQFF

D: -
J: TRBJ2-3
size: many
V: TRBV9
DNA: TGTGCCAGCAGCGCGAAGGAAAGGTGGGATACGCAGTATTTT
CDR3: CASSAKERWDTQYF

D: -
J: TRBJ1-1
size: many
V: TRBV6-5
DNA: TGTGCCAGCAGCCTACGAGGGTTCACTGAAGCTTTCTTT
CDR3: CASSLRGFTEAFF

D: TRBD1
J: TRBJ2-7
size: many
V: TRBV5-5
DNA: TGTGCCAGCAGCTTGCGGTGGTACAGGGGCCACGAGCAGTACTTC
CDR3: CASSLRWYRGHEQYF

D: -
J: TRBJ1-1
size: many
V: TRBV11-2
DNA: TGTGCCAGCAGCCCGATAGGCACTGAAGCTTTCTTT
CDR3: CASSPIGTEAFF

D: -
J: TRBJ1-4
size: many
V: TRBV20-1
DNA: TGCAGTGCTAGAGTCCTCACTAGGGGCGGGGAAAAACTGTTTTTT
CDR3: CSARVLTRGGEKLFF

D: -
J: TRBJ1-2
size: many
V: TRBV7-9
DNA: TGTGCCAGCAGCTTAGTTGGCGGACCCTATGGCTACACCTTC
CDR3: CASSLVGGPYGYTF

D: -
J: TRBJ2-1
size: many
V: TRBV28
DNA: TGTGCCAGCACCTTAGTAACGGGGTACAATGAGCAGTTCTTC
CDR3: CASTLVTGYNEQFF

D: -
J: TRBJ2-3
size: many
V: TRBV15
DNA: TGTGCCACCAGCGGGATTGACAGGTGGAAAAATACGCAGTATTTT
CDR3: CATSGIDRWKNTQYF

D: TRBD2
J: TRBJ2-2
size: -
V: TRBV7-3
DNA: TGTGCCAGCAGCCCTAAGAGACTAGCGGGAGGCACCGGGGAGCTGTTTTTT
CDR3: CASSPKRLAGGTGELFF

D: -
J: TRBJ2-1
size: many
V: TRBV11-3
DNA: TGTGCCAGCAGCTTAGACGGGAGAGGTGAGCAGTTCTTC
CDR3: CASSLDGRGEQFF

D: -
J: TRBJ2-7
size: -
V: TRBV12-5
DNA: TGTGCTAGTGGTCCGGACCAGGGGGGCGAGCAGTACTTC
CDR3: CASGPDQGGEQYF

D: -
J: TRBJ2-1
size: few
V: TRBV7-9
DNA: TGTGCCAGCAGCTTAAACCAGGCTTACAATGAGCAGTTCTTC
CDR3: CASSLNQAYNEQFF

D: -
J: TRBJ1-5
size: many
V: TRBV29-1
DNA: TGCAGCGTACTCCAGGAATACAATCAGCCCCAGCATTTT
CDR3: CSVLQEYNQPQHF

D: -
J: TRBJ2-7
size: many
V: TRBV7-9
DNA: TGTGCCAGCAGCTTACCCTTATTCTACGAGCAGTACTTC
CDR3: CASSLPLFYEQYF

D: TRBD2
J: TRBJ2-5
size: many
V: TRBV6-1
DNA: TGTGCCAGCAGTGAAGCTAGCGGGGGGCAAGAGACCCAGTACTTC
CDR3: CASSEASGGQETQYF

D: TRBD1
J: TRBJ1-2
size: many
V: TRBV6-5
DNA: TGTGCCAGCAGTTACTCGAGGATACAGGGGGGCGACTATGGCTACACCTTC
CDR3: CASSYSRIQGGDYGYTF

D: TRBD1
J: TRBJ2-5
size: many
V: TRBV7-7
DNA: TGTGCTAGCAGCTTAGAAGGGACAGGGACGGTGACCCAGTACTTC
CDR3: CASSLEGTGTVTQYF

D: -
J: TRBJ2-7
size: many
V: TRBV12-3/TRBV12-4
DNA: TGTGCCAGCAGTGAGACCGGGCCCAGCTCCTACGAGCAGTACTTC
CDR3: CASSETGPSSYEQYF

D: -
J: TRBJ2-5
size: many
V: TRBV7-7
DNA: TGTGCTAGCAGCCCCCTCCTGACAGGCAACCAAGAGACCCAGTACTTC
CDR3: CASSPLLTGNQETQYF

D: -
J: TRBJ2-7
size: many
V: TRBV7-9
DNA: TGTGCCAGCAGTCATTTCCCGGAGGACGAGCAGTACTTC
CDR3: CASSHFPEDEQYF

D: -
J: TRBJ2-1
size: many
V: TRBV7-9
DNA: TGTGCCAGCAGTCGCCCCGCTAGAGTCGATGAGCAGTTCTTC
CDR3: CASSRPARVDEQFF

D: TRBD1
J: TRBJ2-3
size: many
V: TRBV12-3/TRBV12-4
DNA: TGTGCCAGCAGTAGGGACAGGGGACATACGCAGTATTTT
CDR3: CASSRDRGHTQYF

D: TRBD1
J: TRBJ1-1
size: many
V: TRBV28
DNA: TGTGCCAGCAGTCCCACCGGGGACAGGGGCAGCACTGAAGCTTTCTTT
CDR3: CASSPTGDRGSTEAFF

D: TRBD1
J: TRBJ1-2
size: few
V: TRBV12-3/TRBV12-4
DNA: TGTGCCAGCACCCCGGGACAGATCGTGGGCGGCTACACCTTC
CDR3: CASTPGQIVGGYTF

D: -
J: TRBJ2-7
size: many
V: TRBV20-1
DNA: TGCAGTGCTAGAGAGCCCCAGGGGCTCGAGCAGTACTTC
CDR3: CSAREPQGLEQYF

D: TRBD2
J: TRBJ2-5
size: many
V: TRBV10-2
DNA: TGCGCCAGCAGACTAGCGGGGGGGCCGGAGACCCAGTACTTC
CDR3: CASRLAGGPETQYF

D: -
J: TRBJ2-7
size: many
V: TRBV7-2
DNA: TGTGCCAGCAGCTTAGGAGACGGATACGAGCAGTACTTC
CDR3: CASSLGDGYEQYF

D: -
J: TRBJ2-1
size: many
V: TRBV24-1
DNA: TGTGCCACCAGTGATCCTGGGCCCCCTGAGGAGCGGTTCTTC
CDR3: CATSDPGPPEERFF

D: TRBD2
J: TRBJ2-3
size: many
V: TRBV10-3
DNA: TGTGCCATCAATTGGCGGGAGTCATCAGATACGCAGTATTTT
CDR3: CAINWRESSDTQYF

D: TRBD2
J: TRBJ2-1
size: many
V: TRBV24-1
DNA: TGTGCCACCACAGGACCGGGACTAGCGAGCAATGAGCAGTTCTTC
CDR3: CATTGPGLASNEQFF

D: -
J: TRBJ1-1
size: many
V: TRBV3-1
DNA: TGTGCCAGCAGCCAAGTCCCAGGGGTGAACACTGAAGCTTTCTTT
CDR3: CASSQVPGVNTEAFF

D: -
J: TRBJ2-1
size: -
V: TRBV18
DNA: TGTGCCAGCTCACCCCCCCCCGGACCGGACAATGAGCAGTTCTTC
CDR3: CASSPPPGPDNEQFF

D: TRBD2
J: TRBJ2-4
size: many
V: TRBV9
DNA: TGTGCCAGCAGCCCCCGAGCGCCGAGCGGGGGAGATTTCTTAGCCAAAAACATTCAGTACTTC
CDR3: CASSPRAPSGGDFLAKNIQYF

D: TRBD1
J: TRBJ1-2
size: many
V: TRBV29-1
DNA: TGCAGCGTTCAGGGGGCAATAAACTATGGCTACACCTTC
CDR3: CSVQGAINYGYTF

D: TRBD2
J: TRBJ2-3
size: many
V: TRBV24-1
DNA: TGTGCCACCAGTGATTTCCGACTACTAGCGGGAAAATTGACAGATACGCAGTATTTT
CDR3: CATSDFRLLAGKLTDTQYF

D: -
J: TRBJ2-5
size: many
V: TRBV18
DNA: TGTGCCAGCTCACTTGGGAGAAGGGGAAGGCAAGAGACCCAGTACTTC
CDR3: CASSLGRRGRQETQYF

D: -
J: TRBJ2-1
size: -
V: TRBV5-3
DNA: TGTGCCAGGAGCTTGGAGCAGTTCTGCAATGAGCAGTTCTTC
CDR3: CARSLEQFCNEQFF

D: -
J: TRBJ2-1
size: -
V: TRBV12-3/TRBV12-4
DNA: TGTGCCAGCAGCCCGCAGGCCTCCTCCTACAATGAGCAGTTCTTC
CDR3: CASSPQASSYNEQFF

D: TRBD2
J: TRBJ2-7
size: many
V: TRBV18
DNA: TGTGCCAGCTCACCACTAAGCGGGGTAGACGAGCAGTACTTC
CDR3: CASSPLSGVDEQYF

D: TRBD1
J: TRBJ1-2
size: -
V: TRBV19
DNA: TGTGCCAGTACCCCTTTGAGACAGGGGTTTGGCTACACCTTC
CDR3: CASTPLRQGFGYTF